The clone carrying this T cell receptor beta chain was observed a handful of times. A clone one base away is much larger, so this may be a read error. The same CDR3 is also encoded by other DNA sequences in this sample. This entry belongs to a study of shared clonotypes between healthy human individuals. This CDR3 comprises 12 residues. V lost 4 bases and J lost 2, with 4 bases in between. CDR1 SEHNR and CDR2 FQNEAQ come from the germline V gene (reference sequence). TCRdb keeps only in-frame clones here, not all; method: immunoSEQ multiplex PCR. The sample lists about 730,000 clones, around 77% seen once, with less than 2% in the top ten.

The chain combines TRBV7-9 with TRBJ2-3; D remains ambiguous. Material: memory CD4+ T cells sorted from blood. Regarding subset: CD45RA-negative fraction. The receptor was derived from a woman under 40 in good health. In DNA, the CDR3 is TGTGCCAGCAGCTCTTTCACAGATACGCAGTATTTT. It yields the protein CASSSFTDTQYF.